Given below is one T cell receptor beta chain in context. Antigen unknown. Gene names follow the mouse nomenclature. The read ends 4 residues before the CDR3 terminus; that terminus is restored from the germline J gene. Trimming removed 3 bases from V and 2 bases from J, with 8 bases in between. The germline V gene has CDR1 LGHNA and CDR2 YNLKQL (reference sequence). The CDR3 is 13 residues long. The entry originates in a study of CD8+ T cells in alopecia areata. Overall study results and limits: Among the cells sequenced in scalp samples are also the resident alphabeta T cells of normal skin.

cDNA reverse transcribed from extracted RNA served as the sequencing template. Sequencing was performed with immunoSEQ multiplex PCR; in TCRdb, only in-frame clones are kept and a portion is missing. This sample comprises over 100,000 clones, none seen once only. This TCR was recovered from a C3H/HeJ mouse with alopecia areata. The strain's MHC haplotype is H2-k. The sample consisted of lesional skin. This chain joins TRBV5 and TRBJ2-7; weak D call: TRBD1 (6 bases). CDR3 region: CASSQGQTYEQYF. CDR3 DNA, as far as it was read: TGTGCCAGCAGCCAGGGACAAACCTAT.